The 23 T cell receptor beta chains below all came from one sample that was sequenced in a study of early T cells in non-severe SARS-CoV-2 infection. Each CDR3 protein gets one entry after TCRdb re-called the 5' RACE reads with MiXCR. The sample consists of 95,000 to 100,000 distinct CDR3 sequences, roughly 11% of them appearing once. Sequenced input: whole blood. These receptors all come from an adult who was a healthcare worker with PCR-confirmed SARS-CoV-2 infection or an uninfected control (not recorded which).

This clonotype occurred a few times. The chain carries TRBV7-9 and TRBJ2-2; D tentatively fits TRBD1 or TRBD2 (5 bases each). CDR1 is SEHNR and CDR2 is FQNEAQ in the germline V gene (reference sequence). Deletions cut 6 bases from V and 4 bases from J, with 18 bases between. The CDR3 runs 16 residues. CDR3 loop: CASRRALGVSTGELFF. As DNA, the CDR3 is TGTGCCAGCAGACGTGCTTTGGGGGTGAGCACCGGGGAGCTGTTTTTT.

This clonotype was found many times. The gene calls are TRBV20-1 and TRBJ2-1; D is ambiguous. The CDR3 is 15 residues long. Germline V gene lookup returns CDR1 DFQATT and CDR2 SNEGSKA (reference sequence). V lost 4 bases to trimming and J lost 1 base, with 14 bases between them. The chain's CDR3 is CSAILHSLSYNEQFF. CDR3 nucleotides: TGCAGTGCTATTCTTCACAGTCTGTCCTACAATGAGCAGTTCTTC.

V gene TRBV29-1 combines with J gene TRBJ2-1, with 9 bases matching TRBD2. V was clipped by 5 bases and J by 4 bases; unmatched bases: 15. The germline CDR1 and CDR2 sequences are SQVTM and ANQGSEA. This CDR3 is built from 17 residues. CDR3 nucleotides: TGCAGCGTTAGGCGGTTAGCGGGGGCCGCGATTTACAATGAGCAGTTCTTC. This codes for CSVRRLAGAAIYNEQFF.

This CDR3 reads CASSLERFNEQFF. The CDR3 nucleotides are TGTGCCAGCAGCTTGGAGCGGTTCAATGAGCAGTTCTTC. The rearrangement links TRBV5-4 to TRBJ2-1; D possibly corresponds to TRBD2 (5 bases). This CDR3 comprises 13 residues. Trimming removed 0 bases from V and 6 bases from J, with 7 bases in between. Germline V gives CDR1 SGHNT, CDR2 YYREEE (reference sequence). Filled out from reference TRBV5-4 and TRBJ2-1, the complete variable domain reads ETGVTQSPTHLIKTRGQQVTLRCSSQSGHNTVSWYQQALGQGPQFIFQYYREEENGRGNFPPRFSGLQFPNYSSELNVNALELDDSALYLCASSLERFNEQFFGPGTRLTVL.

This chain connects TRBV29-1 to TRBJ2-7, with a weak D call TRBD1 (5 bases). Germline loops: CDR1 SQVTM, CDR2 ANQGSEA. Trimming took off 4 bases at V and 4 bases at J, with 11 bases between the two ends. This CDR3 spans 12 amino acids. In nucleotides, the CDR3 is TGCAGCGTTGCGACAGACACGTACGAGCAGTACTTC. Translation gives CSVATDTYEQYF.

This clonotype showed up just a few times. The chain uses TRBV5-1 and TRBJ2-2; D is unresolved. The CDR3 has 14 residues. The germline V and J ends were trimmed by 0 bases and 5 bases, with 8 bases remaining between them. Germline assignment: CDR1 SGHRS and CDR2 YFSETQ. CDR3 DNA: TGCGCCAGCAGCTTGGCCCTGCCAACCGGGGAGCTGTTTTTT. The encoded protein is CASSLALPTGELFF. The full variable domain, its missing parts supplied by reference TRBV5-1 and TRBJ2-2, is KAGVTQTPRYLIKTRGQQVTLSCSPISGHRSVSWYQQTPGQGLQFLFEYFSETQRNKGNFPGRFSGRQFSNSRSEMNVSTLELGDSALYLCASSLALPTGELFFGEGSRLTVL.

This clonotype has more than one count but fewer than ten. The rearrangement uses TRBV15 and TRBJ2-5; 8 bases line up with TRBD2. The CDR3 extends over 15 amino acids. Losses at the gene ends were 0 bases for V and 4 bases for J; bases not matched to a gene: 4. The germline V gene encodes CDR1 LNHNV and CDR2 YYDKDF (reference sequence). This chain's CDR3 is CATSRDKLAGETQYF. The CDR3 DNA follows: TGTGCCACCAGCAGAGATAAGCTAGCGGGAGAGACCCAGTACTTC. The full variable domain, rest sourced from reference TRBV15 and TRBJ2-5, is DAMVIQNPRYQVTQFGKPVTLSCSQTLNHNVMYWYQQKSSQAPKLLFHYYDKDFNNEADTPDNFQSRRPNTSFCFLDIRSPGLGDTAMYLCATSRDKLAGETQYFGPGTRLLVL.

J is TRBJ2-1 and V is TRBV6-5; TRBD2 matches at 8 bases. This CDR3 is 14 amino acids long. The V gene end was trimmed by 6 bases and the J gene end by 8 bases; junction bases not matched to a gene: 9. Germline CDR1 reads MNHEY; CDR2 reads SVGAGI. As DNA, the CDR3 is TGTGCCAGCAGCTCCGGGACTAGGCCTCATGAGCAGTTCTTC. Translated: CASSSGTRPHEQFF.

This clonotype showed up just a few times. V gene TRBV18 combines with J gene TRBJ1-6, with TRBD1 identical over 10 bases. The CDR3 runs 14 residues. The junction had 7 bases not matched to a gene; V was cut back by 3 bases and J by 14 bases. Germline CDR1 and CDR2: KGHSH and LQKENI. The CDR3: CASSPQGQGFSLHF. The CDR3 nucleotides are TGTGCCAGCTCACCCCAGGGACAGGGGTTTTCCCTCCACTTT.

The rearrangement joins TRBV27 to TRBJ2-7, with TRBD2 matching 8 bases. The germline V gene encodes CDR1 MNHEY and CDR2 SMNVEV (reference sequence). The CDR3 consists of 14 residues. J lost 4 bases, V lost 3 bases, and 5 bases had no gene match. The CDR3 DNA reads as TGTGCCAGCAGTTTGGGACTAGGGCCTTACGAGCAGTACTTC. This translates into CASSLGLGPYEQYF.

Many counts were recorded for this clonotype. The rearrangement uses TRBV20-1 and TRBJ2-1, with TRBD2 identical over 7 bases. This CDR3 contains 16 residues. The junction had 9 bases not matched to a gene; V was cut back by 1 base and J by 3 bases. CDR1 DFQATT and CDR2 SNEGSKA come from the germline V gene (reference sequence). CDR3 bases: TGCAGTGCTAGAGTCGGCGGGAGCAAAGGCTACAATGAGCAGTTCTTC. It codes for CSARVGGSKGYNEQFF.

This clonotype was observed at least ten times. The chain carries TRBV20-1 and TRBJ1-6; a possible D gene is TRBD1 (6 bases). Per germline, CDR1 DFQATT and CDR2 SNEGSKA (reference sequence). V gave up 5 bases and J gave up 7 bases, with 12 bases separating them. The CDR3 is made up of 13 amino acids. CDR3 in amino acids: CSAEDRFNSPLHF. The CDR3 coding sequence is TGCAGTGCTGAGGACAGATTCAATTCACCCCTCCACTTT.

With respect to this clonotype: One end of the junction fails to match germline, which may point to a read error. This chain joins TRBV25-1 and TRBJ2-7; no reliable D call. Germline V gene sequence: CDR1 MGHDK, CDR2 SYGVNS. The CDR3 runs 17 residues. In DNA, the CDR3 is TGTGCCAGCGGTGAATACTCTTTGAACTCCTGGTCCTACGAGCAGTACTTC. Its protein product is CASGEYSLNSWSYEQYF.

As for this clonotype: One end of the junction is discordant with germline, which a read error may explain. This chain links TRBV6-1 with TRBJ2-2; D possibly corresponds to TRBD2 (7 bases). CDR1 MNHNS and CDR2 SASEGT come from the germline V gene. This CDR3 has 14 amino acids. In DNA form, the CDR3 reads TGTGCCTGCAGGGGAGGGGCGAAAGGCGGGGAGCTGTTTTTT. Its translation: CACRGGAKGGELFF.

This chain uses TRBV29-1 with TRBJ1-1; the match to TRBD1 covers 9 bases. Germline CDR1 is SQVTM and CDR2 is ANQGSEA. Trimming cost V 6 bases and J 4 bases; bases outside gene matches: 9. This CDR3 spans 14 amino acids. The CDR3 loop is CSVMDRGGSTEAFF. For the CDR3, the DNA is TGCAGCGTCATGGACAGGGGAGGAAGCACTGAAGCTTTCTTT.

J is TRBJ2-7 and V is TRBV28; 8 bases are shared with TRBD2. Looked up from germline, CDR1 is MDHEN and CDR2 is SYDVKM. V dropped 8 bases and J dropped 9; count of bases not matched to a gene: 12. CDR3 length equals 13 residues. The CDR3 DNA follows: TGTGCCAGCCACACGACTAGCGCGCCGGCGCAGTACTTC. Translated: CASHTTSAPAQYF.

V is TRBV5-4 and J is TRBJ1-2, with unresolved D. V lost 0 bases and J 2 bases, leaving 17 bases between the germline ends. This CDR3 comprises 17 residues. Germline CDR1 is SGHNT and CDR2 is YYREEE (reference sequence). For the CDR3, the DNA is TGTGCCAGCAGCTTGGGGAAACTGGTGGAGGGAAACTATGGCTACACCTTC. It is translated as CASSLGKLVEGNYGYTF.

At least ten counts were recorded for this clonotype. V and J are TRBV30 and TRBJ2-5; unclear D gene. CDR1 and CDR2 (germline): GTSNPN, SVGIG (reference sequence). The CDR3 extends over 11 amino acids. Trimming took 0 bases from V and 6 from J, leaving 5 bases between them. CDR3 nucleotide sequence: TGTGCCTGGAGTGTAGGTCAGACCCAGTACTTC. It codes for CAWSVGQTQYF.

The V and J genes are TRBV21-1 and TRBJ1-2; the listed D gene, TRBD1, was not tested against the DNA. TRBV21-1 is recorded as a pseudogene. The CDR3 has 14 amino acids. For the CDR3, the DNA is TGTGCCAGCAGCACACCAGGGGGTAGCTATGGCTACACCTTC. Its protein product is CASSTPGGSYGYTF.

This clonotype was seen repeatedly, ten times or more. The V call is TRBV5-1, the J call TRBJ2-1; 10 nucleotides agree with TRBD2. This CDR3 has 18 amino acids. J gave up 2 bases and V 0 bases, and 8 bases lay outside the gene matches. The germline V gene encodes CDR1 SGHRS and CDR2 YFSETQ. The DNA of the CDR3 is TGCGCCAGCAGCTTGGTTCCTAGCGGGAGTGGCGCCTACAATGAGCAGTTCTTC. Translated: CASSLVPSGSGAYNEQFF.

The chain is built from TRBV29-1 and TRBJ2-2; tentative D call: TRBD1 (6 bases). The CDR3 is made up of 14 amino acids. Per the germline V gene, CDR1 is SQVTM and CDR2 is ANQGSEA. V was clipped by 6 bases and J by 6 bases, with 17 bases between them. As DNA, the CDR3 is TGCAGCGTCGATACAGGGCTGGGGGCCGGGGAGCTGTTTTTT. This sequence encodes CSVDTGLGAGELFF.

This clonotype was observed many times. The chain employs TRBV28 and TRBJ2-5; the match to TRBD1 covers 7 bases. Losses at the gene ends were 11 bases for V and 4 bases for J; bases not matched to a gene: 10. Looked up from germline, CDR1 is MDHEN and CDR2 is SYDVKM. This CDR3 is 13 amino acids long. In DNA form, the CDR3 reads TGTGCCGGAAACAAGGGGGCTGGAGAGACCCAGTACTTC. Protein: CAGNKGAGETQYF.

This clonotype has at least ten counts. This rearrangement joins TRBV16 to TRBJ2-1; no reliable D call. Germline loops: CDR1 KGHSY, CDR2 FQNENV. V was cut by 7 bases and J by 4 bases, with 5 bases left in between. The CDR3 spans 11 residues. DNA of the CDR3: TGTGCCAGCAACCTATACAATGAGCAGTTCTTC. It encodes CASNLYNEQFF.